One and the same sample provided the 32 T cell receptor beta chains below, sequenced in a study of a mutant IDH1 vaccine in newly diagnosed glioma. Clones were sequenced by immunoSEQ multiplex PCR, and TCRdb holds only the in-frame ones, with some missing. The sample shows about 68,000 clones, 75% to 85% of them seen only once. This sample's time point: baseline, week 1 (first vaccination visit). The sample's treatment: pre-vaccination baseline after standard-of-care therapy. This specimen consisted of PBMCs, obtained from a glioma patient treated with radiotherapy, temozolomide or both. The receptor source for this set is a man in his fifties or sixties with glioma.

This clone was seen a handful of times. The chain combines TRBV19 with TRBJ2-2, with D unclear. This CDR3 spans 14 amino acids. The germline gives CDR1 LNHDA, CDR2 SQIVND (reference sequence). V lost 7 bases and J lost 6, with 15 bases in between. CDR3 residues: CASKSGYGAGELFF. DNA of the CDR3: TGTGCCAGTAAATCCGGGTATGGAGCCGGGGAGCTGTTTTTT.

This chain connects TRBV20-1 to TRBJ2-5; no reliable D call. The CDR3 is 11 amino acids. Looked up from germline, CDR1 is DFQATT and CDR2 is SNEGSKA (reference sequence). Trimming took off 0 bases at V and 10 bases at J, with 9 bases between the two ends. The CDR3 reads CSARDPRLQYF. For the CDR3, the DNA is TGCAGTGCTAGAGACCCCAGACTCCAGTACTTC.

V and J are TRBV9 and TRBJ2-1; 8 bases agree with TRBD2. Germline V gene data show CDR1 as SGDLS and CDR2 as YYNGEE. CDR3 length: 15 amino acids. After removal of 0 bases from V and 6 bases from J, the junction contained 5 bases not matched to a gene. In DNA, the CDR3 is TGTGCCAGCAGCGTAGACGGGGGGGCGGGCAATGAGCAGTTCTTC. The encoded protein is CASSVDGGAGNEQFF.

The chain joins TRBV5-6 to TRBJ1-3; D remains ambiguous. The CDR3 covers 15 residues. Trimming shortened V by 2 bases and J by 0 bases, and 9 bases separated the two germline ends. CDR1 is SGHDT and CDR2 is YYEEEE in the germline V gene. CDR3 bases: TGTGCCAGCAGCTTACCCAGCGACTCTGGAAACACCATATATTTT. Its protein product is CASSLPSDSGNTIYF.

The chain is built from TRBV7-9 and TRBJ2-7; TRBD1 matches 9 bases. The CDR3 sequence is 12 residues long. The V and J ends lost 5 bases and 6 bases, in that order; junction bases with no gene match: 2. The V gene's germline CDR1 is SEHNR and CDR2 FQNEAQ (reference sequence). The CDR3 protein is CASSLDRGEQYF. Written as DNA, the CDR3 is TGTGCCAGCAGCCTGGACAGGGGCGAGCAGTACTTC.

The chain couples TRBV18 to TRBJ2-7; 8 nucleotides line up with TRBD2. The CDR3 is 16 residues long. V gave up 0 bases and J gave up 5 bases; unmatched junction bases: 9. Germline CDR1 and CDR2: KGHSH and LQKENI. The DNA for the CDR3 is TGTGCCAGCTCACCACCGTCAGTAGCGGGGTTGCACGAGCAGTACTTC. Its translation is CASSPPSVAGLHEQYF.

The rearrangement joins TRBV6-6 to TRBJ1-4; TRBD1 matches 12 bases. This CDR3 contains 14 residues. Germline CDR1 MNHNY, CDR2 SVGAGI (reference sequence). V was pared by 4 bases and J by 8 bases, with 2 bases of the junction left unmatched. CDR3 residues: CASSWDRGQEKLFF. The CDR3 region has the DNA TGTGCCAGCAGTTGGGACAGGGGGCAAGAAAAACTGTTTTTT.

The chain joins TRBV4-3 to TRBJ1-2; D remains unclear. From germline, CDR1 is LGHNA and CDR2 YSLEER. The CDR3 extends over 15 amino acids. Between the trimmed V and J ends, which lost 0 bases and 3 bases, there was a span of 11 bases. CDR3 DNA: TGCGCCAGCAGCCAAGATAGGGTATTGGACTATGGCTACACCTTC. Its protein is CASSQDRVLDYGYTF.

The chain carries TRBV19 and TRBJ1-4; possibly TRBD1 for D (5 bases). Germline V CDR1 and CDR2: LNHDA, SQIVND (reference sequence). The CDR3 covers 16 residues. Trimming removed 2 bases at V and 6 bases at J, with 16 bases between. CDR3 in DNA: TGTGCCAGTAGTATAAGGGGCACGGGGGTTTATGAAAAACTGTTTTTT. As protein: CASSIRGTGVYEKLFF.

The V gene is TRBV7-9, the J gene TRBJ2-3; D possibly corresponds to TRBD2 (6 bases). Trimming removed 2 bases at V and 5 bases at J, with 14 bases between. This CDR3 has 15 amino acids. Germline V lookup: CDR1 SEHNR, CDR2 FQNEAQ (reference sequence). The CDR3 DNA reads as TGTGCCAGCAGCTTATGGGCTAGCGCTGGAGATACGCAGTATTTT. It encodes CASSLWASAGDTQYF.

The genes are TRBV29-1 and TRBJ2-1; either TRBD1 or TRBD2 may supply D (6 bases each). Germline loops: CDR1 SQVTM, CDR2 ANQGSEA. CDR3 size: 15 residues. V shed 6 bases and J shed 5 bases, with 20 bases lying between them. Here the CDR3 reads CSVSKSGAGNNEQFF. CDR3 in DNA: TGCAGCGTCTCAAAGTCGGGGGCCGGAAACAATGAGCAGTTCTTC.

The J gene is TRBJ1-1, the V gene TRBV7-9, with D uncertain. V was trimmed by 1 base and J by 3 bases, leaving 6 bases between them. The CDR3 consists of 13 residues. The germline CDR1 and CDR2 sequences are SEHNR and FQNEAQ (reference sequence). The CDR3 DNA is TGTGCCAGCAGCTTAGATGGGTACACTGAAGCTTTCTTT. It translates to CASSLDGYTEAFF.

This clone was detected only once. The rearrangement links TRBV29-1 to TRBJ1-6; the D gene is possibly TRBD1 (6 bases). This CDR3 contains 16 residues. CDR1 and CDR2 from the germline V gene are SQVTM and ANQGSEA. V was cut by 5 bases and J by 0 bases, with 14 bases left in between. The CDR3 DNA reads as TGCAGCGTTCACAGGGTGGGCCCCTCCTATAATTCACCCCTCCACTTT. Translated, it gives CSVHRVGPSYNSPLHF.

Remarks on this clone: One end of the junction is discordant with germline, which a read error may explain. For the CDR3, the DNA is TGTGCCAGCAGATTGGACTCCCTGAATGGCTACACCTTC. This sequence encodes CASRLDSLNGYTF. The chain uses TRBV5-4 and TRBJ1-2; unclear D gene. CDR3 length equals 13 residues. Per the germline V gene, CDR1 is SGHNT and CDR2 is YYREEE (reference sequence).

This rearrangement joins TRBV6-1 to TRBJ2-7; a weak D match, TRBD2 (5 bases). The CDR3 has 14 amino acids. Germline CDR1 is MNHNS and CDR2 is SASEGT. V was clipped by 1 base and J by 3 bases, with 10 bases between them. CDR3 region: CASSEGGINYEQYF. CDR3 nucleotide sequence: TGTGCCAGCAGTGAAGGAGGGATTAACTACGAGCAGTACTTC.

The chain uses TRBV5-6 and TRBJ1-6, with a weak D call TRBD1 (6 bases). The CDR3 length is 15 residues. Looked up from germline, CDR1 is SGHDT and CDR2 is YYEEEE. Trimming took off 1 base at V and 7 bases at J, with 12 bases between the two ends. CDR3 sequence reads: CASSLTGTRNSPLHF. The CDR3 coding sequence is TGTGCCAGCAGCTTGACCGGGACACGGAATTCACCCCTCCACTTT.

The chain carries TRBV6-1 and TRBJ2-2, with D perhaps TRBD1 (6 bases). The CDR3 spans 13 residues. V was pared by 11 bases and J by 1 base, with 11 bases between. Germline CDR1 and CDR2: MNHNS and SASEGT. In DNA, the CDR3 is TGTGCCTGCGGACAGAGGAACACCGGGGAGCTGTTTTTT. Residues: CACGQRNTGELFF.

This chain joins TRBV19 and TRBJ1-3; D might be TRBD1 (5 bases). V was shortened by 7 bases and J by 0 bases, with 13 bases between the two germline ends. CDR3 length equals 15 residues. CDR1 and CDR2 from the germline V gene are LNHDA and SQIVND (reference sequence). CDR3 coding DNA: TGTGCCAGTACCCACGGGGGATACTCTGGAAACACCATATATTTT. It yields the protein CASTHGGYSGNTIYF.

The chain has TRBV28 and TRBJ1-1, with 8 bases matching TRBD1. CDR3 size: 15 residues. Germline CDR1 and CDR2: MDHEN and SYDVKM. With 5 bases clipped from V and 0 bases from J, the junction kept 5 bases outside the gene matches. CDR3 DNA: TGTGCCAGCAGTGAGGGACAGGCCATGAACACTGAAGCTTTCTTT. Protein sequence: CASSEGQAMNTEAFF.

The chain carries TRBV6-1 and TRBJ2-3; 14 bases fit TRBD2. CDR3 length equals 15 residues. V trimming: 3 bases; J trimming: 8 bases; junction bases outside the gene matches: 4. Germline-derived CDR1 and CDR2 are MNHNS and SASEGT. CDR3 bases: TGTGCCAGCAGTGAGACTAGCGGGGGGGGCGTTACGCAGTATTTT. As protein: CASSETSGGGVTQYF.

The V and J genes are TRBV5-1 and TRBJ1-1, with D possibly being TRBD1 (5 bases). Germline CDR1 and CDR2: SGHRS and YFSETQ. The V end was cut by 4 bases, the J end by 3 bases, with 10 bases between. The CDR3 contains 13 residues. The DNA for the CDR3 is TGCGCCAGCAGCCCTTGGGGGGACACTGAAGCTTTCTTT. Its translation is CASSPWGDTEAFF.

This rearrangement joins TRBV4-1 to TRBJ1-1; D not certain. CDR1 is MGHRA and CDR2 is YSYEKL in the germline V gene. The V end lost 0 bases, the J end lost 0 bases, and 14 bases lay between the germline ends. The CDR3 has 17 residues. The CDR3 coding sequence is TGCGCCAGCAGCCAAGATCCGGGCAGAAGGATGAACACTGAAGCTTTCTTT. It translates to CASSQDPGRRMNTEAFF.

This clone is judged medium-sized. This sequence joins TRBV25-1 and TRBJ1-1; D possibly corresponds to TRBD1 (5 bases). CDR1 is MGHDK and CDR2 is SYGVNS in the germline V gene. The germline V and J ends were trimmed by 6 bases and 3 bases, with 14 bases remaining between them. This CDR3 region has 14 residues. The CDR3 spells CASRAGNLDTEAFF. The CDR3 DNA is TGTGCCAGCAGAGCAGGGAATCTTGACACTGAAGCTTTCTTT.

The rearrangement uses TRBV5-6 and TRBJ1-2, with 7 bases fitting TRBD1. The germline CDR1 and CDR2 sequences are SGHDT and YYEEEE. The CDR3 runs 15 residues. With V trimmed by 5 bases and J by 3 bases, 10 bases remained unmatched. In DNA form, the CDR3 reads TGTGCCAGCAGTAAGAGGGGGCGACAGGACTATGGCTACACCTTC. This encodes CASSKRGRQDYGYTF.

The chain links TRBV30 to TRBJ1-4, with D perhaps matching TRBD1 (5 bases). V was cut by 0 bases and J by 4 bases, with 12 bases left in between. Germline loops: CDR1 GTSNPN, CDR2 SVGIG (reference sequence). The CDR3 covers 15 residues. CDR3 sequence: CAWSVSTAYNEKLFF. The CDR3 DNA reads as TGTGCCTGGAGTGTTTCGACAGCTTATAATGAAAAACTGTTTTTT.

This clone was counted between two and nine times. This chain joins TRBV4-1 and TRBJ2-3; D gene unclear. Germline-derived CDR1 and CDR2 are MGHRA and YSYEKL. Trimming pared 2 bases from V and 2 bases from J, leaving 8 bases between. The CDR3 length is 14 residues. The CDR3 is CASSQWHLTDTQYF. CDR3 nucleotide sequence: TGCGCCAGCAGCCAATGGCACCTCACAGATACGCAGTATTTT.

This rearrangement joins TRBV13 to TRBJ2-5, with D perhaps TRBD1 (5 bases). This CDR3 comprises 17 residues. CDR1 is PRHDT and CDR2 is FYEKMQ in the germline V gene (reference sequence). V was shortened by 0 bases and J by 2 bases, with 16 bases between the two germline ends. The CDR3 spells CASSLGDVTALQETQYF. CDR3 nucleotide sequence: TGTGCCAGCAGCTTAGGAGACGTGACAGCCTTACAAGAGACCCAGTACTTC.

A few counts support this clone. The CDR3 DNA sequence: TGTGCCATCTCCACGCAACAGGACAATCAGCCCCAGCATTTT. Amino acids: CAISTQQDNQPQHF. This rearrangement joins TRBV10-3 to TRBJ1-5; tentatively, D is TRBD1 (5 bases). The germline CDR1 and CDR2 sequences are ENHRY and SYGVKD. V lost 8 bases and J 3 bases, leaving 14 bases between the germline ends. The CDR3 totals 14 residues.

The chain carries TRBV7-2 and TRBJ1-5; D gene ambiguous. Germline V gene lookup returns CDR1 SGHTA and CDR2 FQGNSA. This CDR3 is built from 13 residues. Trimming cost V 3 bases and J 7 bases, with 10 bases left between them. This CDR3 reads CASSFRTSQPQHF. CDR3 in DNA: TGTGCCAGCAGCTTTCGGACTTCCCAGCCCCAGCATTTT.

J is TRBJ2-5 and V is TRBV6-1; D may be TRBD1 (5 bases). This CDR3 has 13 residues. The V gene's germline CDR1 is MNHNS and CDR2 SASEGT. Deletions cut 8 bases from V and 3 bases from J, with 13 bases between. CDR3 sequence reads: CASDNRNEETQYF. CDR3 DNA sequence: TGTGCCAGCGACAACAGGAATGAAGAGACCCAGTACTTC.

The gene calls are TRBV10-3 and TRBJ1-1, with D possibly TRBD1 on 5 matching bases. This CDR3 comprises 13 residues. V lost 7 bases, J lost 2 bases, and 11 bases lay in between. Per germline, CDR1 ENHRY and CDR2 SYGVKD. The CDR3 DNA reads TGTGCCATCAATGGGCAGGGTAACACTGAAGCTTTCTTT. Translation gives CAINGQGNTEAFF.

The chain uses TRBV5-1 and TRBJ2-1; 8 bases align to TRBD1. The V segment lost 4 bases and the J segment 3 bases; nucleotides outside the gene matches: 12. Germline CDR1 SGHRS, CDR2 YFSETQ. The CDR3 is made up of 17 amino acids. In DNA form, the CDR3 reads TGCGCCAGCAGCCTGCCACCCACGGGACAGGTCTACAATGAGCAGTTCTTC. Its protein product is CASSLPPTGQVYNEQFF. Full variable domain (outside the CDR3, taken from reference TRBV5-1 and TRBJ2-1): KAGVTQTPRYLIKTRGQQVTLSCSPISGHRSVSWYQQTPGQGLQFLFEYFSETQRNKGNFPGRFSGRQFSNSRSEMNVSTLELGDSALYLCASSLPPTGQVYNEQFFGPGTRLTVL.